The present T cell receptor beta chain was sequenced within a study of cytomegalovirus exposure and HLA in healthy donors. V lost 0 bases, J lost 0 bases, and 14 bases stayed unmatched. In germline, CDR1 is PRHDT, CDR2 FYEKMQ (reference sequence). CDR3 length: 20 amino acids. This clone is a singleton in its sample. The antigen is undetermined. General observations from the study: Segments of the TCR beta V type were, in most cases, productive about 90% or about 30% of the time in an earlier analysis. Some V segments, including TRBV6-2 and TRBV6-3, were excluded as indistinguishable. Relative to equally common others, HLA-associated TCR beta chains showed greater clonal expansion in a later analysis. A list of 150 to 200 TCR beta chains associated with cytomegalovirus was given.

Use of 60 Vbeta and 13 Jbeta primers characterized the PCR. The repertoire was sequenced with immunoSEQ multiplex PCR; TCRdb's copy has only in-frame clones and lacks some. The sample holds approximately 170,000 clones, around 80% seen once. This receptor was identified in a boy between 2 and 10 years old in good health and CMV-seronegative. The sample consisted of PBMCs. The chain joins TRBV13 to TRBJ2-1; 7 bases are shared with TRBD1. This chain's CDR3 is CASSLGDRAYPPSSYNEQFF. CDR3 in DNA: TGTGCCAGCAGCTTAGGAGACAGGGCGTATCCTCCTAGCTCCTACAATGAGCAGTTCTTC.